This TCR beta chain was identified during a study of T-cell reconstitution after alpha-beta-depleted transplantation in children. This clonotype was counted a few times. The authors prepared the TCRbeta library with unique molecular identifiers. TCRdb reanalysed the PCR reads using MiXCR and keeps one entry per CDR3 protein. There are more than 500,000 distinct CDR3 sequences in the sample; over 9.5% occur only once, and 12% to 15% lies in the top ten. With V trimmed by 5 bases and J by 7 bases, 13 bases remained unmatched. The CDR3 spans 17 residues. The V gene's germline CDR1 is LGHNA and CDR2 YSLEER.

The chain couples TRBV4-3 to TRBJ1-4; TRBD1 aligns across 10 bases. Here the sequenced sample was PBMCs, mostly from graft donor cells, taken 180 days after TCRalphabeta/CD19-depleted stem cell transplant. The receptor was derived from a female patient between 2 and 15 years old who had a stem cell transplant for aplastic anemia, so the T cells may come from the graft donor. The chain's CDR3 is CASSMIGPGQGTEKLFF. The CDR3 region has the DNA TGCGCCAGCAGCATGATCGGCCCGGGACAGGGGACTGAAAAACTGTTTTTT.